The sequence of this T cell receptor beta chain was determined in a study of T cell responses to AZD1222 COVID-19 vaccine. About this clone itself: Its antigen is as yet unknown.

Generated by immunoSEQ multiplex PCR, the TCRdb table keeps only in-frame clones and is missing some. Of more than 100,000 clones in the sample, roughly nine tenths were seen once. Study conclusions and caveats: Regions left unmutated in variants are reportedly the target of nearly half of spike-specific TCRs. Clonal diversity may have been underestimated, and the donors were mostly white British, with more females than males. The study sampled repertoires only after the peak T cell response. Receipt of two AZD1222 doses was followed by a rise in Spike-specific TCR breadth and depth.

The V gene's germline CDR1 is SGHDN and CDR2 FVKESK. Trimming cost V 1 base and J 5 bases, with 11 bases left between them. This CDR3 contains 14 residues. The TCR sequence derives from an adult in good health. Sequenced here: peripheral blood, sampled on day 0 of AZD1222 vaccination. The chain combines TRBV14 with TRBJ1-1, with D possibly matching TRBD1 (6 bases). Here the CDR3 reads CASSQAGVSTEAFF. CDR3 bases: TGTGCCAGCAGCCAAGCAGGGGTATCGACTGAAGCTTTCTTT.